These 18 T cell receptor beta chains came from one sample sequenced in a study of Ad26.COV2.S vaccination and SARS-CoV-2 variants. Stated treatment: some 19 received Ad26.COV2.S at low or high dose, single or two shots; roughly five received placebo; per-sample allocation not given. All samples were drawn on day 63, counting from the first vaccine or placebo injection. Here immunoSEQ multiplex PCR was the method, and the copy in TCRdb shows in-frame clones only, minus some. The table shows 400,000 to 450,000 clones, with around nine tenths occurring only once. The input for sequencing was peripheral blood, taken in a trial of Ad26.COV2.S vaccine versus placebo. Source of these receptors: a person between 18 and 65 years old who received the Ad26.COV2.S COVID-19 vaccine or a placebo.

In DNA, the CDR3 is TGTGCCAGCAGCTTAGCCCACAGGAACTATGGCTACACCTTC. Translation gives CASSLAHRNYGYTF. V and J are TRBV7-8 and TRBJ1-2; possibly TRBD1 for D (5 bases). Trimming stripped 0 bases from V and 2 bases from J, with 7 bases between. CDR3 length: 14 amino acids. Looked up from germline, CDR1 is SGHVS and CDR2 is FQNEAQ.

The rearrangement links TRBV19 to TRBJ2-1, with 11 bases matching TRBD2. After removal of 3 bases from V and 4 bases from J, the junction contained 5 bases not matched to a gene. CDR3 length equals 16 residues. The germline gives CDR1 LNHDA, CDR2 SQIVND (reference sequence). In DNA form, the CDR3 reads TGTGCCAGTAGTATCGGGACTAGCGGAGAATACAATGAGCAGTTCTTC. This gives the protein CASSIGTSGEYNEQFF.

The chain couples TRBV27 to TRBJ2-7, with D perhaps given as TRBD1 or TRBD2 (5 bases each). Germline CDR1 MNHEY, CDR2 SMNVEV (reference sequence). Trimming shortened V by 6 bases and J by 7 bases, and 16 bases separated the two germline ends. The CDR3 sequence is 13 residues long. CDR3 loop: CASSTGTLREQYF. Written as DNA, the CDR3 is TGTGCCAGCAGCACCGGGACCCTGAGGGAGCAGTACTTC.

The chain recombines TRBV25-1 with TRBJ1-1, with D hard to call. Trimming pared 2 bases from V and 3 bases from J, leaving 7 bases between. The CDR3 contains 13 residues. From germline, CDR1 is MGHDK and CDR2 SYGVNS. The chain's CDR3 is CASSEEFYTEAFF. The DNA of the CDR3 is TGTGCCAGCAGTGAAGAGTTTTACACTGAAGCTTTCTTT.

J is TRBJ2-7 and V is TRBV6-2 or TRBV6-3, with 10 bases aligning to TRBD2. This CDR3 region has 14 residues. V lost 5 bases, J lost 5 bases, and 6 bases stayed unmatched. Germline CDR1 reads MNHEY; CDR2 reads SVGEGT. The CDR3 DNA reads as TGTGCCAGCAGTCATAGCGGGAGGTCCCACGAGCAGTACTTC. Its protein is CASSHSGRSHEQYF.

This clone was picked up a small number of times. CDR3 in amino acids: CATSLGTGNQPQHF. CDR3 DNA sequence: TGTGCCACCAGCCTAGGTACAGGCAATCAGCCCCAGCATTTT. V usage is TRBV24-1 and J usage is TRBJ1-5, with D unclear. CDR1 is KGHDR and CDR2 is SFDVKD in the germline V gene. The CDR3 extends over 14 amino acids. V was cut by 7 bases and J by 2 bases, with 11 bases left in between.

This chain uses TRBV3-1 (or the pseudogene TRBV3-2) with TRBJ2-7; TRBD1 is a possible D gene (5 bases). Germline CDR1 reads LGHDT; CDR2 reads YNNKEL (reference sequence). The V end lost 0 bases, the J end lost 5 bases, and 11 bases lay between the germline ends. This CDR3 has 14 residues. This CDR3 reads CASSQEVRGHEQYF. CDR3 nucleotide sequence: TGTGCCAGCAGCCAAGAGGTAAGGGGCCACGAGCAGTACTTC.

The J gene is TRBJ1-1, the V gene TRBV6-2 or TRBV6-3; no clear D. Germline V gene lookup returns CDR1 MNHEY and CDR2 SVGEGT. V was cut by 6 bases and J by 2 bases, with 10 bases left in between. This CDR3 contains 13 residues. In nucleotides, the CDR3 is TGTGCCAGCAGGCCTAACTTTAACACTGAAGCTTTCTTT. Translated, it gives CASRPNFNTEAFF.

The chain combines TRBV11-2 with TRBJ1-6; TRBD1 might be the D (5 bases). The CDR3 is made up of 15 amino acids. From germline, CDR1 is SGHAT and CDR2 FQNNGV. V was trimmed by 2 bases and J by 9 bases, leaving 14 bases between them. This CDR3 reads CASSLRSGGSSPLHF. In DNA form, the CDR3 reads TGTGCCAGCAGCTTAAGGTCCGGGGGGAGTTCACCCCTCCACTTT.

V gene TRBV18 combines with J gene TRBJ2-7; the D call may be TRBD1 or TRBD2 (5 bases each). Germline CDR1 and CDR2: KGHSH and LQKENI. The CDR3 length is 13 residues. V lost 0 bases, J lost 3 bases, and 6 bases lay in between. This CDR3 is CASSPPGDYEQYF. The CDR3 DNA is TGTGCCAGCTCACCACCGGGGGACTACGAGCAGTACTTC.

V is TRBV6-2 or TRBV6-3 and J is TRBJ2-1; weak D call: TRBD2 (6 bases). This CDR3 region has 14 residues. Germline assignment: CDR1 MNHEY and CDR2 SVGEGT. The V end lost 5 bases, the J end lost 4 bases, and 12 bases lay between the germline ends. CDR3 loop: CASSGGTLYNEQFF. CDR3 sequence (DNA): TGTGCCAGCAGTGGAGGGACCTTATACAATGAGCAGTTCTTC.

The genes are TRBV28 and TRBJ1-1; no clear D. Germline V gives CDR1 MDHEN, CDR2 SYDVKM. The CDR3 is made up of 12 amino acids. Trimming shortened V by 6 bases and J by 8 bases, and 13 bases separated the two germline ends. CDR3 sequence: CASSPRGVEAFF. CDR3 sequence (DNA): TGTGCCAGCAGCCCCCGGGGTGTGGAAGCTTTCTTT.

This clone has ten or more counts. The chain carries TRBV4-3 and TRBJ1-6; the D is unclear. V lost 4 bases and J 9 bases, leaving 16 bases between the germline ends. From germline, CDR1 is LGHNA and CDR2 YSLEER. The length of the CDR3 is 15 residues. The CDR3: CASSPTTGSTSPLHF. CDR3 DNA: TGCGCCAGCAGCCCCACCACCGGTTCTACTTCACCCCTCCACTTT.

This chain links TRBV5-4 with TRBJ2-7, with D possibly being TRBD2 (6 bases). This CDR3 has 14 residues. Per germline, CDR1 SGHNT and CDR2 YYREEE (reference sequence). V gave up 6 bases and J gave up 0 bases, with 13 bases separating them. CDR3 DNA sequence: TGTGCCAGCACCCGACGGGAGTCCTCCTACGAGCAGTACTTC. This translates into CASTRRESSYEQYF.

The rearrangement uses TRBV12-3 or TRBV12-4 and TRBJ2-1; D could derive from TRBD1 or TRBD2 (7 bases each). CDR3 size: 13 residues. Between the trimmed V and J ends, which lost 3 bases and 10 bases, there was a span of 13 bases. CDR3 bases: TGTGCCAGCAGTTTTATCAGGGGGGGCGAGCAGTTCTTC. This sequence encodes CASSFIRGGEQFF.

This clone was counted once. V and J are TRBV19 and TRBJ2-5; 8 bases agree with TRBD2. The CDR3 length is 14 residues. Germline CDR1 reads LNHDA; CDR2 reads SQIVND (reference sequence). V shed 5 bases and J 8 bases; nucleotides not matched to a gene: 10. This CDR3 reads CASSYDSGGDTQYF. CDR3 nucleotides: TGTGCCAGTAGTTACGACTCCGGGGGGGATACCCAGTACTTC.

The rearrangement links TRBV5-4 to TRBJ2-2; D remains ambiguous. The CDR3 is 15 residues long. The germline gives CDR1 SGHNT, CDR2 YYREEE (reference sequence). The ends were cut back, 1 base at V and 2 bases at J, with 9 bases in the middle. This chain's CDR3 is CASSLLQRNTGELFF. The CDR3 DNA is TGTGCCAGCAGCTTGCTACAGCGAAACACCGGGGAGCTGTTTTTT.

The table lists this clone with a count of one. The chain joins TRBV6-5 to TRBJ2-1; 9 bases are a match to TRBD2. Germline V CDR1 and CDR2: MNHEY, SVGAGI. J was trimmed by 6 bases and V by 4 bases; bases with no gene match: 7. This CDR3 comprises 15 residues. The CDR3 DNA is TGTGCCAGCAGTTTGGAACTAGCGGGTGCCAATGAGCAGTTCTTC. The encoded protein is CASSLELAGANEQFF.